The following is a TCR beta chain sequence with its context. Donors were drawn from the approximately 110-subject validation cohort, separate from the roughly 670-subject first cohort. This sample was included in a study of cytomegalovirus exposure and HLA in healthy donors. Across the whole study: A later analysis reported the same platform for the 100 to 150 validation repertoires and the 500 to 750 first-cohort repertoires.

Generated by immunoSEQ multiplex PCR, the TCRdb table keeps only in-frame clones and is missing some. The table lists tens of thousands of clones, just under 85% of them singletons. The germline CDR1 and CDR2 sequences are SGHTA and FQGTGA. J gave up 4 bases and V 0 bases, and 2 bases lay outside the gene matches. The CDR3 runs 15 residues. V and J are TRBV7-3 and TRBJ2-1; TRBD2 agrees at 8 bases. The sequence was obtained from a young man in good health and CMV-seronegative. Sequencing was carried out using PBMCs. The CDR3: CASSLTPSGYNEQFF. CDR3 nucleotides: TGTGCCAGCAGCTTAACGCCTAGCGGGTACAATGAGCAGTTCTTC.